This T cell receptor beta chain emerged from a study of sequential checkpoint blockade in melanoma. Study as a whole: After both sequences, patients received maintenance nivolumab.

The treatment here: randomized to nivolumab then ipilimumab (arm A) or the reverse (arm B). Produced via immunoSEQ multiplex PCR; TCRdb's table is partial and in-frame only. This table holds several thousand clones, approximately 25% found once. CDR1 is MNHEY and CDR2 is SMNVEV in the germline V gene (reference sequence). The CDR3 is 16 residues long. Trimming shortened V by 6 bases and J by 2 bases, and 16 bases separated the two germline ends. Sequences were derived from tumor tissue (inferred from file names), sampled from a patient given nivolumab and ipilimumab in sequence. The sequence was collected from a human donor with melanoma. This rearrangement joins TRBV27 to TRBJ1-4; weak D call: TRBD1 (5 bases). CDR3 sequence (DNA): TGTGCCAGCAGGGTCGGGACTTTATCCACTAATGAAAAACTGTTTTTT. Its translation: CASRVGTLSTNEKLFF.